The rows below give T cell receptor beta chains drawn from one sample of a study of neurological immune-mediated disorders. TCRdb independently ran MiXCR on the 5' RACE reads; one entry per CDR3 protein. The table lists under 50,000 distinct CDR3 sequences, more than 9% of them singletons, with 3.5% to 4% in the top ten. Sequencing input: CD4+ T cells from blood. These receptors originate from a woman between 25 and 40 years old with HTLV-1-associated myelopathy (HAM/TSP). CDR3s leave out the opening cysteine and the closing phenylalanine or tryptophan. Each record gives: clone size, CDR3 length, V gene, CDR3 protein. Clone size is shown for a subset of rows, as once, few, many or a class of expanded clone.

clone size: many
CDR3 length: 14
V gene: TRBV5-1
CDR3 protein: ASSKEATRGAYEQY

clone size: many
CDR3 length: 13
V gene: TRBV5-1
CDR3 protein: ASSTSGPGIYEQY

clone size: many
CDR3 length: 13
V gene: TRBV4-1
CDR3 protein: ASSLRTEATDTQY

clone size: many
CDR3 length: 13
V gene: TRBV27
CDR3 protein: ASSSTPRQPPEQF

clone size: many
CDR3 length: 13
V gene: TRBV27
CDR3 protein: ASSPGQGGFLKQY

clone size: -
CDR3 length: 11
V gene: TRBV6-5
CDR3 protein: ASKDRVTDTQY

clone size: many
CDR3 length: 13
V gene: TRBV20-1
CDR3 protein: SARSRQAPNTEAF

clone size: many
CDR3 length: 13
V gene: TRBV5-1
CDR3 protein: ASRKDSRSGNTIY

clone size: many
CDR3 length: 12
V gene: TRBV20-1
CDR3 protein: SATDRGLRNTIY

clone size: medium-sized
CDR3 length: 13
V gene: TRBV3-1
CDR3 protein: ASSPEAGRTYEQY

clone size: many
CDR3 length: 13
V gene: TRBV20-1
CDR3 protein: SARPTGGSPYGYT

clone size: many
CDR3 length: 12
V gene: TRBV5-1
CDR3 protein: ASSLDGFNQPQH

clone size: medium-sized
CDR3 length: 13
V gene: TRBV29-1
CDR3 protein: SGGQGQRMNTEAF

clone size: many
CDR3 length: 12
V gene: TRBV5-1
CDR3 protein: ASSLGQGNNEQF

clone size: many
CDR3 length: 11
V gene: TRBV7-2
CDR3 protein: ASSLDGIQPQH

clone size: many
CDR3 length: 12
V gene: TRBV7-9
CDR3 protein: ASSLGTMNTEAF

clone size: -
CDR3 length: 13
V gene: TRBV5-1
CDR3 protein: ASSLAEVGTGELF

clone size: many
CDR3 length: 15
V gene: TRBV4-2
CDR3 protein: ASSQDAGGASYNEQF

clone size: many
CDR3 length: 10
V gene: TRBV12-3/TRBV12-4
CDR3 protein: ASSFRGLGYT

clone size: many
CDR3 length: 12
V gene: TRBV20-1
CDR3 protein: SADGGRSNQPQH

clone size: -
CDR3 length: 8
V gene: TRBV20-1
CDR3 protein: SAKASEQF

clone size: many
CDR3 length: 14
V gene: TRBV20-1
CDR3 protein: SARGNGGLPSYEQY

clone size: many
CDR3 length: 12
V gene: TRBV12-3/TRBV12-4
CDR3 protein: ASSITALNTEAF

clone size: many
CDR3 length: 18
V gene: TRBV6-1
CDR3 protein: ASSERQTDRGIRGNQPQH

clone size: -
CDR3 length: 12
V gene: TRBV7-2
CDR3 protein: ASTKRQGTGELF

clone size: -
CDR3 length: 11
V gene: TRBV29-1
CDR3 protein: SVGTAMNTEAF

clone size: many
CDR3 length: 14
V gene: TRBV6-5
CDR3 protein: ASSYSRQSSGNTIY

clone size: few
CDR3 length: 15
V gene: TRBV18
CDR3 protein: ASSRELLAERYNEQF

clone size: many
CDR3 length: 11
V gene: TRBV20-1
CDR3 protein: SASSGIDQPQH

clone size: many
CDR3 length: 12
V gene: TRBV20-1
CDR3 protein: SARRAGINYGYT

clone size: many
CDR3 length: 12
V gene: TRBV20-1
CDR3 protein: SAKTSGNTDTQY

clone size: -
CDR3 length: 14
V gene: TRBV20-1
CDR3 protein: SATTGGSHSTDTQY

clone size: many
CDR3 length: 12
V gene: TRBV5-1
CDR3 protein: ASSPGTDQETQY

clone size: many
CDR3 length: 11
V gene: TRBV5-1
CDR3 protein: ASRLTANYGYT

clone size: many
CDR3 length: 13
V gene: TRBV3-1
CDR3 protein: ASSQDTTSGNTIY

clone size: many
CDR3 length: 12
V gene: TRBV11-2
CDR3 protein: ASSFEGLGGEQF

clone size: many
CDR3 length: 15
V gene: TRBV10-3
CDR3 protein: AIRNEGRRDSGNTIY

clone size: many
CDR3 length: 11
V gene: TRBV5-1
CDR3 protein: ASSVDGTYEQY

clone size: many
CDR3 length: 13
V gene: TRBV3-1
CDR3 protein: ASSQARGRVDEQY

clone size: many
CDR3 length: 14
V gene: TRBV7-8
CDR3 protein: ASSSVAGGNTGELF

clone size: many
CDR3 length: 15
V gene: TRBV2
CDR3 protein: ASMLRPTTSSNYGYT

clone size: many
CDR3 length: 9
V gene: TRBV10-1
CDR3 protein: ASRDTGELF

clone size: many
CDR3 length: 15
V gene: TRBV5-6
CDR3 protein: ASSLRSGRNSNQPQH

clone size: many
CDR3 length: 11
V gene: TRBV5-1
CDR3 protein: ASSSQVGETQY

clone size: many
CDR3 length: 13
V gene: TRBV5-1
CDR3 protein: ASSLDPGISYEQY

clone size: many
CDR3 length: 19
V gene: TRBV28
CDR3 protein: ASSSRGGGGAMRVAKNIQY

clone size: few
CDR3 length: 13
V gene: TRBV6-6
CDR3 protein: ASTLMSYSGNTIY

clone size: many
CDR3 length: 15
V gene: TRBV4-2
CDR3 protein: ASSAHRQDQLGNTIY

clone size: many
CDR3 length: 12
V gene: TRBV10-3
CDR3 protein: AISVGQGSGELF

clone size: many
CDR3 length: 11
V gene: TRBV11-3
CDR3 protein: ASSIGGADTQY

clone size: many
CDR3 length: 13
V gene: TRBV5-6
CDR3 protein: ASSPERLDNSPLH

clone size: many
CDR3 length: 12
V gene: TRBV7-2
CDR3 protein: ASSLGGGAVEQY

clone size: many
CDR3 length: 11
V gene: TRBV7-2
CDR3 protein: ASSITGTSPLH